One sample yielded the 22 T cell receptor beta chains listed below, sequenced in a study of cytomegalovirus exposure and HLA in healthy donors. The study ran its PCR with 60 Vbeta and 13 Jbeta primers. Here immunoSEQ multiplex PCR was the method, and the copy in TCRdb shows in-frame clones only, minus some. The sample lists 85,000 to 130,000 clones, 75% to 85% occurring once. Sequencing was carried out using PBMCs. Receptors were obtained from a woman between 18 and 29 years old in good health and CMV-seronegative.

Remarks on this clone: Other DNA sequences in this specimen translate into the identical CDR3. V usage is TRBV5-1 and J usage is TRBJ1-1; maybe TRBD1 (5 bases). V was shortened by 1 base and J by 4 bases, with 8 bases between the two germline ends. CDR1 is SGHRS, CDR2 YFSETQ, per germline. The CDR3 has 13 amino acids. This chain's CDR3 is CASSLQGSTEAFF. DNA for the CDR3: TGCGCCAGCAGCTTGCAGGGTTCCACTGAAGCTTTCTTT.

This chain links TRBV11-2 with TRBJ2-1, with TRBD2 as a possible D gene (5 bases). The ends were cut back, 4 bases at V and 10 bases at J, with 17 bases in the middle. The CDR3 totals 14 residues. In germline, CDR1 is SGHAT, CDR2 FQNNGV. CDR3 DNA sequence: TGTGCCAGCAGCTGGTTAGGGAGCCTTTGGGAGCAGTTCTTC. This codes for CASSWLGSLWEQFF.

This clone was seen a single time. The chain combines TRBV19 with TRBJ2-1; 9 positions match TRBD2. CDR3 length equals 16 residues. In germline, CDR1 is LNHDA, CDR2 SQIVND (reference sequence). The V gene end was trimmed by 5 bases and the J gene end by 5 bases; junction bases not matched to a gene: 10. CDR3 protein: CASSYLAGNKNNEQFF. CDR3 nucleotides: TGTGCCAGTAGTTATCTAGCGGGAAATAAAAACAATGAGCAGTTCTTC.

The rearrangement joins TRBV6-1 to TRBJ2-5; D remains unclear. The germline gives CDR1 MNHNS, CDR2 SASEGT. V shed 2 bases and J shed 0 bases, with 16 bases lying between them. The CDR3 consists of 17 residues. CDR3 region: CASSERVSRLYQETQYF. The CDR3 DNA reads TGTGCCAGCAGTGAACGGGTTAGTCGGTTATACCAAGAGACCCAGTACTTC.

This chain's CDR3 is CASSLARTGEAFF. CDR3 DNA sequence: TGTGCCAGCAGCTTAGCCCGAACAGGTGAAGCTTTCTTT. The rearrangement joins TRBV11-2 to TRBJ1-1; D is possibly TRBD1 (5 bases). The CDR3 runs to 13 residues. Trimming took off 1 base at V and 7 bases at J, with 10 bases between the two ends. CDR1 is SGHAT, CDR2 FQNNGV, per germline.

This chain uses TRBV6-5 with TRBJ2-5, with 8 bases that match TRBD1. Unmatched junction bases numbered 11, after V lost 6 bases and J lost 5 bases. CDR1 and CDR2 (germline): MNHEY, SVGAGI. The CDR3 has 15 residues. Written as DNA, the CDR3 is TGTGCCAGCAGGGCCCTTCCAGGGGGCATGGAGACCCAGTACTTC. Translated, it gives CASRALPGGMETQYF.

The V gene is TRBV7-2, the J gene TRBJ1-2; 8 bases fit TRBD1. Germline CDR1 SGHTA, CDR2 FQGNSA. This CDR3 region has 15 residues. J was trimmed by 8 bases and V by 5 bases; bases with no gene match: 13. CDR3 DNA: TGTGCCAGCAGCCAGACAGGGGCCCCACTTAAAGGCTACACCTTC. The encoded protein is CASSQTGAPLKGYTF.

This sequence joins TRBV13 and TRBJ2-5; the D gene is possibly TRBD1 (6 bases). The CDR3 spans 15 residues. Trimming removed 2 bases from V and 2 bases from J, with 12 bases in between. Germline assignment: CDR1 PRHDT and CDR2 FYEKMQ (reference sequence). The CDR3 protein is CASSLYGTTQETQYF. CDR3 nucleotides: TGTGCCAGCAGCTTATACGGGACAACTCAAGAGACCCAGTACTTC.

The rearrangement joins TRBV5-1 to TRBJ2-1; 11 nucleotides align to TRBD2. The CDR3 runs 18 residues. The ends lost 2 bases at V and 0 bases at J; junction bases unmatched: 7. Germline CDR1 and CDR2: SGHRS and YFSETQ. The CDR3 here is CASSLLAGELSSYNEQFF. CDR3 DNA sequence: TGCGCCAGCAGCTTACTAGCGGGGGAATTAAGCTCCTACAATGAGCAGTTCTTC.

V usage is TRBV7-2 and J usage is TRBJ2-7; D perhaps matches TRBD2 (5 bases). The germline CDR1 and CDR2 sequences are SGHTA and FQGNSA. V shed 2 bases and J shed 0 bases, with 8 bases lying between them. The CDR3 is made up of 14 amino acids. CDR3: CASSLTSASYEQYF. CDR3 coding DNA: TGTGCCAGCAGCTTAACTAGTGCCTCCTACGAGCAGTACTTC. Looking up the rest from reference TRBV7-2 and TRBJ2-7 gives the full variable domain: GAGVSQSPSNKVTEKGKDVELRCDPISGHTALYWYRQSLGQGLEFLIYFQGNSAPDKSGLPSDRFSAERTGGSVSTLTIQRTQQEDSAVYLCASSLTSASYEQYFGPGTRLTVT.

The chain uses TRBV7-2 and TRBJ1-2, with 7 bases lining up with TRBD1. V lost 5 bases, J lost 8 bases, and 14 bases stayed unmatched. The CDR3 is made up of 15 amino acids. CDR1 is SGHTA, CDR2 FQGNSA, per germline. For the CDR3, the DNA is TGTGCCAGCAGCCTCTCTAAAGGACAGGTTTCGGGCTACACCTTC. Encoded protein: CASSLSKGQVSGYTF. The full variable domain, rest sourced from reference TRBV7-2 and TRBJ1-2, is GAGVSQSPSNKVTEKGKDVELRCDPISGHTALYWYRQSLGQGLEFLIYFQGNSAPDKSGLPSDRFSAERTGGSVSTLTIQRTQQEDSAVYLCASSLSKGQVSGYTFGSGTRLTVV.

The chain combines TRBV28 with TRBJ2-6; TRBD2 might be the D (5 bases). Germline-derived CDR1 and CDR2 are MDHEN and SYDVKM. This CDR3 has 15 amino acids. V shed 6 bases and J shed 2 bases, with 11 bases lying between them. DNA for the CDR3: TGTGCCAGCAGCCCCGCCGGGGCTGGGGCCAACGTCCTGACTTTC. It is translated as CASSPAGAGANVLTF.

The chain employs TRBV28 and TRBJ2-1, with D uncertain. Germline V gene sequence: CDR1 MDHEN, CDR2 SYDVKM. V gave up 6 bases and J gave up 5 bases, with 14 bases separating them. This CDR3 has 14 amino acids. The CDR3 DNA reads as TGTGCCAGCAGCGCCCTTTCGACTCACAATGAGCAGTTCTTC. Its protein product is CASSALSTHNEQFF.

The CDR3 loop reads CASSLDPGTLRTDTQYF. The CDR3 DNA reads as TGTGCCAGCAGCTTGGACCCCGGGACTCTTCGCACAGATACGCAGTATTTT. The genes are TRBV5-4 and TRBJ2-3, with D possibly matching TRBD2 (6 bases). Trimming took off 0 bases at V and 1 base at J, with 15 bases between the two ends. Per germline, CDR1 SGHNT and CDR2 YYREEE (reference sequence). The CDR3 is made up of 17 amino acids.

The chain employs TRBV28 and TRBJ2-3, with a possible D match to TRBD1 (6 bases). The length of the CDR3 is 16 residues. Germline CDR1 reads MDHEN; CDR2 reads SYDVKM. Trimming took 9 bases from V and 2 from J, leaving 21 bases between them. CDR3 bases: TGTGCCAGTTCGTGGGGGCGATCGGGGCACACAGATACGCAGTATTTT. Amino acid sequence: CASSWGRSGHTDTQYF.

This sequence joins TRBV7-9 and TRBJ2-7; 7 bases are shared with TRBD1. With V trimmed by 1 base and J by 6 bases, 9 bases remained unmatched. The CDR3 has 15 amino acids. Looked up from germline, CDR1 is SEHNR and CDR2 is FQNEAQ (reference sequence). This CDR3 reads CASSLVSTGFREQYF. CDR3 nucleotide sequence: TGTGCCAGCAGCTTAGTATCGACAGGGTTTCGCGAGCAGTACTTC.

This clone appeared a single time. The CDR3 region has the DNA TGTGCCAGCAGTACAACATACGAGCAGTACTTC. This sequence encodes CASSTTYEQYF. The genes are TRBV28 and TRBJ2-7; unclear D gene. Trimming shortened V by 5 bases and J by 4 bases, and 6 bases separated the two germline ends. The length of the CDR3 is 11 residues. Per germline, CDR1 MDHEN and CDR2 SYDVKM.

This chain uses TRBV7-2 with TRBJ2-5; TRBD2 matches 11 bases. Germline V CDR1 and CDR2: SGHTA, FQGNSA. The CDR3 extends over 17 amino acids. Germline trimming cut 7 bases from V and 5 bases from J; bases unmatched to any gene: 15. CDR3 bases: TGTGCCAGCACCATAGACTATAGCGGGGGGGCAGGGGAGACCCAGTACTTC. Its translation is CASTIDYSGGAGETQYF.

The genes are TRBV6-5 and TRBJ2-7; maybe TRBD1 (6 bases). This CDR3 spans 13 amino acids. Germline loops: CDR1 MNHEY, CDR2 SVGAGI. V was shortened by 2 bases and J by 6 bases, with 11 bases between the two germline ends. The CDR3 protein is CASSYPPRGEQYF. The CDR3 bases are TGTGCCAGCAGTTACCCCCCCAGGGGCGAGCAGTACTTC.

V is TRBV6-6 and J is TRBJ2-2; 13 bases are a match to TRBD2. CDR3 length equals 15 residues. With V trimmed by 6 bases and J by 10 bases, 8 bases remained unmatched. Per the germline V gene, CDR1 is MNHNY and CDR2 is SVGAGI (reference sequence). The CDR3 protein is CASRHGLAGVQELFF. Here the CDR3 DNA reads TGTGCCAGCAGACATGGACTAGCGGGAGTCCAGGAGCTGTTTTTT.

The chain is built from TRBV25-1 and TRBJ2-7, with TRBD1 as a possible D gene (7 bases). From germline, CDR1 is MGHDK and CDR2 SYGVNS. V was pared by 8 bases and J by 13 bases, with 21 bases between. CDR3 length: 12 residues. CDR3 sequence: CASAARDRAGYF. The CDR3 nucleotides are TGTGCCAGCGCCGCCCGAGACAGGGCGGGATACTTC.

This clone was found once. Other DNA sequences from this sample encode an identical CDR3 as well. This chain joins TRBV5-6 and TRBJ2-1, with no clear D. Per the germline V gene, CDR1 is SGHDT and CDR2 is YYEEEE. Trimming removed 0 bases from V and 4 bases from J, with 8 bases in between. The CDR3 contains 14 residues. The CDR3 loop is CASSLGAGYNEQFF. CDR3 DNA sequence: TGTGCCAGCAGCTTGGGGGCCGGATACAATGAGCAGTTCTTC.